This passage covers 27 T cell receptor beta chains from one sample sequenced in a study of lymphopenia after photon versus proton radiotherapy. Profiled with immunoSEQ multiplex PCR; TCRdb holds only in-frame clones, not every one. This sample has approximately 150,000 clones; roughly nine tenths occur once, and the top ten carry around 5.1%. The specimen was peripheral blood, collected from a patient treated with photon-based radiotherapy. These receptors were taken from a man aged 50-60 years with gastric cancer.

The chain combines TRBV30 with TRBJ2-2; D is unclear. The V end was cut by 1 base, the J end by 7 bases, with 10 bases between. Germline assignment: CDR1 GTSNPN and CDR2 SVGIG (reference sequence). The CDR3 extends over 13 amino acids. The CDR3 DNA reads TGTGCCTGGAGTGAAGGGTGGGGCGGGGAGCTGTTTTTT. Protein product: CAWSEGWGGELFF.

The J gene is TRBJ2-4, the V gene TRBV7-2; 7 positions agree with TRBD1. Trimming at V came to 4 bases and at J to 5 bases, leaving 14 bases not matched to a gene. Looked up from germline, CDR1 is SGHTA and CDR2 is FQGNSA. CDR3 length: 17 residues. The CDR3: CASSSTTGDRVQNIQYF. CDR3 nucleotides: TGTGCCAGCAGCTCCACGACCGGAGACAGGGTTCAAAACATTCAGTACTTC.

V and J are TRBV29-1 and TRBJ2-1; 8 bases map to TRBD1. Germline V gene sequence: CDR1 SQVTM, CDR2 ANQGSEA. V dropped 6 bases and J dropped 0; count of bases not matched to a gene: 7. The CDR3 runs to 15 residues. The CDR3 reads CSVTGTGVSYNEQFF. In nucleotides, the CDR3 is TGCAGCGTCACGGGGACAGGAGTCTCCTACAATGAGCAGTTCTTC.

The chain combines TRBV12-2 with TRBJ1-3. TRBV12-2 has pseudogene status. This CDR3 is built from 13 residues. CDR3 nucleotide sequence: TGTGCAAGTCGCTTGAGGCTAGGAAACACCATATATTTT. It is translated as CASRLRLGNTIYF.

The J gene is TRBJ2-2, the V gene TRBV11-2; D gene unclear. CDR1 is SGHAT, CDR2 FQNNGV, per germline. V lost 5 bases and J 0 bases, leaving 13 bases between the germline ends. This CDR3 is built from 16 residues. CDR3 sequence: CASSAVGPANTGELFF. In nucleotides, the CDR3 is TGTGCCAGCAGCGCTGTGGGCCCCGCGAACACCGGGGAGCTGTTTTTT.

This chain uses TRBV7-2 with TRBJ1-1, with D possibly TRBD1 on 6 matching bases. Deletions cut 3 bases from V and 5 bases from J, with 10 bases between. The CDR3 has 13 residues. In germline, CDR1 is SGHTA, CDR2 FQGNSA. CDR3 DNA: TGTGCCAGCAGCTTGAGGGGGAGGACTGAAGCTTTCTTT. It is translated as CASSLRGRTEAFF. Based on the CDR3 plus reference TRBV7-2 and TRBJ1-1, the full variable domain is GAGVSQSPSNKVTEKGKDVELRCDPISGHTALYWYRQSLGQGLEFLIYFQGNSAPDKSGLPSDRFSAERTGGSVSTLTIQRTQQEDSAVYLCASSLRGRTEAFFGQGTRLTVV.

The chain's CDR3 is CASSPYLESRTQYF. The CDR3 region has the DNA TGTGCCAGCAGCCCCTACCTGGAGTCCAGGACCCAGTACTTC. This chain uses TRBV7-9 with TRBJ2-5, with unresolved D. CDR3 length: 14 residues. Germline V gives CDR1 SEHNR, CDR2 FQNEAQ (reference sequence). Deletions cut 5 bases from V and 7 bases from J, with 17 bases between.

CDR3 in DNA: TGTGCCAGCAGACGCGGGACCCCTGACTCCTACGAGCAGTACTTC. Translation gives CASRRGTPDSYEQYF. This chain links TRBV6-5 with TRBJ2-7; D is perhaps TRBD2 (6 bases). Germline-derived CDR1 and CDR2 are MNHEY and SVGAGI. Between the trimmed V and J ends, which lost 6 bases and 0 bases, there was a span of 15 bases. The CDR3 totals 15 residues.

The chain employs TRBV27 and TRBJ2-1; D is unresolved. Germline loops: CDR1 MNHEY, CDR2 SMNVEV (reference sequence). The CDR3 length is 12 residues. V was shortened by 1 base and J by 7 bases, with 5 bases between the two germline ends. This chain's CDR3 is CASSLLGNEQFF. The CDR3 nucleotides read TGTGCCAGCAGTTTATTGGGGAATGAGCAGTTCTTC.

The table lists this clone with a few counts. The chain has TRBV27 and TRBJ2-1; D call uncertain. The V gene's germline CDR1 is MNHEY and CDR2 SMNVEV (reference sequence). This CDR3 is built from 14 residues. Trimming left V 2 bases short and J 7 bases short, with 12 bases between. In DNA, the CDR3 is TGTGCCAGCAGTTTAAAAAGGATCGGTAATGAGCAGTTCTTC. Translation gives CASSLKRIGNEQFF.

V gene TRBV6-1 combines with J gene TRBJ1-5; D uncertain. V lost 3 bases and J lost 4, with 10 bases in between. The germline V gene has CDR1 MNHNS and CDR2 SASEGT. The CDR3 has 14 residues. CDR3 in DNA: TGTGCCAGCAGTGACTCACAGAAGAATCAGCCCCAGCATTTT. Encoded protein: CASSDSQKNQPQHF.

The rearrangement uses TRBV4-1 and TRBJ2-3; D is uncertain. Trimming stripped 0 bases from V and 0 bases from J, with 10 bases between. Germline lookup yields CDR1 MGHRA and CDR2 YSYEKL. The CDR3 contains 16 residues. Here the CDR3 DNA reads TGCGCCAGCAGCCAAGATTCGGCTTCTAGCACAGATACGCAGTATTTT. Its protein is CASSQDSASSTDTQYF.

V gene TRBV19 combines with J gene TRBJ2-7; D ambiguous. The CDR3 contains 13 residues. The V end was cut by 6 bases, the J end by 6 bases, with 15 bases between. Germline V gene data show CDR1 as LNHDA and CDR2 as SQIVND (reference sequence). As DNA, the CDR3 is TGTGCCAGTAGCCCCTGGGGTAGCCGCGAGCAGTACTTC. Encoded protein: CASSPWGSREQYF. Looking up the rest from reference TRBV19 and TRBJ2-7 gives the full variable domain: DGGITQSPKYLFRKEGQNVTLSCEQNLNHDAMYWYRQDPGQGLRLIYYSQIVNDFQKGDIAEGYSVSREKKESFPLTVTSAQKNPTAFYLCASSPWGSREQYFGPGTRLTVT.

This clone has a single count. V and J are TRBV4-1 and TRBJ2-7; D possibly corresponds to TRBD2 (6 bases). V was shortened by 1 base and J by 2 bases, with 12 bases between the two germline ends. The CDR3 contains 15 residues. Germline CDR1 reads MGHRA; CDR2 reads YSYEKL. CDR3 amino acids: CASSQGGGAAYEQYF. Here the CDR3 DNA reads TGCGCCAGCAGCCAAGGGGGCGGGGCTGCCTACGAGCAGTACTTC.

This clone was picked up one time. The chain recombines TRBV4-2 with TRBJ1-4; 11 bases are a match to TRBD1. Germline loops: CDR1 LGHNA, CDR2 YNFKEQ. The CDR3 has 16 amino acids. With V trimmed by 0 bases and J by 8 bases, 5 bases remained unmatched. The CDR3 DNA follows: TGTGCCAGCAGCCAAGATGGACAGGGGGCTAGGGAAAAACTGTTTTTT. It translates to CASSQDGQGAREKLFF.

This chain connects TRBV5-6 to TRBJ2-1; 8 nucleotides match TRBD2. V lost 5 bases and J lost 4; bases outside the gene matches: 5. The CDR3 covers 14 residues. In germline, CDR1 is SGHDT, CDR2 YYEEEE. The CDR3 spells CASRPGTRYNEQFF. CDR3 nucleotides: TGTGCCAGCAGGCCCGGGACTAGATACAATGAGCAGTTCTTC.

This clone was seen once. The chain has TRBV30 and TRBJ1-5, with D possibly TRBD1 on 5 matching bases. The CDR3 loop spans 14 amino acids. V was cut by 2 bases and J by 9 bases, with 17 bases left in between. The V gene's germline CDR1 is GTSNPN and CDR2 SVGIG (reference sequence). CDR3: CAWSRDGSISPQHF. DNA of the CDR3: TGTGCCTGGAGTCGGGACGGCTCAATCTCGCCCCAGCATTTT.

This chain connects TRBV5-1 to TRBJ1-2; possibly TRBD1 for D (5 bases). CDR3 size: 14 residues. Germline CDR1 SGHRS, CDR2 YFSETQ. V gave up 0 bases and J gave up 6 bases, with 12 bases separating them. The CDR3, as DNA: TGCGCCAGCAGCTTGGCCTCGGGGGGAAATGGCTACACCTTC. Translating it yields CASSLASGGNGYTF.

V gene TRBV28 combines with J gene TRBJ2-2; D unresolved. V gave up 3 bases and J gave up 4 bases, with 3 bases separating them. The CDR3 spans 12 residues. CDR1 is MDHEN and CDR2 is SYDVKM in the germline V gene. The CDR3 sequence is CASSFLTGELFF. CDR3 DNA sequence: TGTGCCAGCAGTTTCCTCACCGGGGAGCTGTTTTTT.

The chain recombines TRBV29-1 with TRBJ2-7; no clear D gene. This CDR3 is 14 amino acids long. Trimming removed 4 bases from V and 4 bases from J, with 17 bases in between. Per the germline V gene, CDR1 is SQVTM and CDR2 is ANQGSEA. The CDR3 spells CSVVGSPARYEQYF. DNA of the CDR3: TGCAGCGTTGTCGGGTCACCGGCACGGTACGAGCAGTACTTC.

This clone was seen a single time. The V call is TRBV27, the J call TRBJ1-5, with unresolved D. Germline V gene data show CDR1 as MNHEY and CDR2 as SMNVEV (reference sequence). Trimming pared 4 bases from V and 4 bases from J, leaving 11 bases between. CDR3 length: 14 amino acids. The CDR3 protein is CASSSTQSNQPQHF. DNA of the CDR3: TGTGCCAGCAGTTCGACCCAGAGTAATCAGCCCCAGCATTTT.

The chain recombines TRBV11-2 with TRBJ2-1, with D possibly TRBD2 on 6 matching bases. From germline, CDR1 is SGHAT and CDR2 FQNNGV. Trimming removed 0 bases at V and 2 bases at J, with 8 bases between. The CDR3 totals 15 residues. The CDR3 is CASSLDGSPYNEQFF. CDR3 bases: TGTGCCAGCAGCTTAGACGGGAGCCCCTACAATGAGCAGTTCTTC.

This clone was seen only once. V usage is TRBV5-5 and J usage is TRBJ1-2; TRBD1 is a possible D gene (5 bases). This CDR3 has 12 amino acids. Germline V CDR1 and CDR2: SGHKS, YYEKEE (reference sequence). Between the trimmed V and J ends, which lost 4 bases and 6 bases, there was a span of 10 bases. The chain's CDR3 is CASSVEQDGYTF. CDR3 DNA: TGTGCCAGCAGCGTCGAACAGGATGGCTACACCTTC.

The rearrangement links TRBV7-2 to TRBJ2-3; 11 positions match TRBD2. Germline trimming cut 2 bases from V and 3 bases from J; bases unmatched to any gene: 1. The CDR3 spans 15 residues. Germline loops: CDR1 SGHTA, CDR2 FQGNSA. The CDR3 DNA sequence: TGTGCCAGCAGCTTATCTAGCGGGAGGACAGATACGCAGTATTTT. Translation gives CASSLSSGRTDTQYF.

This clone has only one observation. This chain joins TRBV7-9 and TRBJ2-1; 10 bases align to TRBD2. Germline CDR1 SEHNR, CDR2 FQNEAQ (reference sequence). CDR3 length: 15 amino acids. V trimming: 5 bases; J trimming: 3 bases; junction bases outside the gene matches: 4. The CDR3 bases are TGTGCCAGCAGCCGGGGGACTAGCGACTACAATGAGCAGTTCTTC. Translating gives CASSRGTSDYNEQFF.

The chain uses TRBV28 and TRBJ1-3; D is perhaps TRBD1 (6 bases). The CDR3 contains 15 residues. The V end was cut by 3 bases, the J end by 5 bases, with 14 bases between. Germline loops: CDR1 MDHEN, CDR2 SYDVKM. The DNA for the CDR3 is TGTGCCAGCAGTTTCAACAGGGTACAAAGAAACACCATATATTTT. As protein: CASSFNRVQRNTIYF.

V is TRBV19 and J is TRBJ2-2; 10 positions agree with TRBD1. The CDR3 has 15 residues. Germline values: CDR1 LNHDA, CDR2 SQIVND (reference sequence). With V trimmed by 8 bases and J by 6 bases, 9 bases remained unmatched. CDR3: CASVPGQGIAGELFF. CDR3 nucleotides: TGTGCCAGTGTTCCGGGACAGGGGATCGCCGGGGAGCTGTTTTTT.